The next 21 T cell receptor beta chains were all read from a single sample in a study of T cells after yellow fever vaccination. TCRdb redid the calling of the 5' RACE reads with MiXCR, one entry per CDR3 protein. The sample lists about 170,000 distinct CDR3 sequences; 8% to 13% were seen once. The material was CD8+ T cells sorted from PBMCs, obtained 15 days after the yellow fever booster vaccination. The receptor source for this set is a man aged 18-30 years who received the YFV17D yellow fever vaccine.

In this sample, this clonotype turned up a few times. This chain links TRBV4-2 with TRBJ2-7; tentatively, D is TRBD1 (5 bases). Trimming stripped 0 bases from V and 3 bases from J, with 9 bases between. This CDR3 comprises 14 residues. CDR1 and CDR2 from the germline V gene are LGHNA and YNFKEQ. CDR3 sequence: CASSQDSGYYEQYF. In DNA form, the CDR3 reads TGTGCCAGCAGCCAAGATTCAGGGTACTACGAGCAGTACTTC.

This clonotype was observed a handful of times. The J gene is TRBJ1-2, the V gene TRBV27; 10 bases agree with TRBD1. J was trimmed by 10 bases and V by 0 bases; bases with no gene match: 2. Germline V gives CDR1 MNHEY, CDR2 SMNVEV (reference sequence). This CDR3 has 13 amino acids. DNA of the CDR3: TGTGCCAGCAGTTTATCCGGACAGGGGGACTACACCTTC. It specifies CASSLSGQGDYTF.

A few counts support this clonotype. The CDR3 loop reads CASSMDRAPPRYEQYF. The DNA of the CDR3 is TGTGCCAGCAGCATGGACAGGGCCCCCCCTCGATACGAGCAGTACTTC. V is TRBV21-1 and J is TRBJ2-7; the table assigns TRBD1, which was not confirmed against the DNA. TRBV21-1 is annotated as a pseudogene. This CDR3 is built from 16 residues.

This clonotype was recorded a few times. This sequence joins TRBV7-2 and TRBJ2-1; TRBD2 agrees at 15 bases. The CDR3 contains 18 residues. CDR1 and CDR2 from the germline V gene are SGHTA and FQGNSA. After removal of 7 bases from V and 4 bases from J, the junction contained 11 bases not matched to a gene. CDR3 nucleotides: TGTGCCAGCACCTCCGGACTAGCGGGGGGGGCTCCGTACAATGAGCAGTTCTTC. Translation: CASTSGLAGGAPYNEQFF.

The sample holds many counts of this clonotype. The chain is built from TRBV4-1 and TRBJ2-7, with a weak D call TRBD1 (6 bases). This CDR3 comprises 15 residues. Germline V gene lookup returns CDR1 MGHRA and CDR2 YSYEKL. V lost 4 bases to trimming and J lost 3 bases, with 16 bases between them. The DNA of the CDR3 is TGCGCCAGCAGCCTCACCAGGGGTTGGAGCTACGAGCAGTACGTC. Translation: CASSLTRGWSYEQYV.

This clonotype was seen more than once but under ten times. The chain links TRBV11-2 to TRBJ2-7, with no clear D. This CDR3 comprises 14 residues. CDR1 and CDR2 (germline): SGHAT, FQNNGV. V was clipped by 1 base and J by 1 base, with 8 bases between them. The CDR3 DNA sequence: TGTGCCAGCAGCTTAGGTCCGGTGTCCTACGAGCAGTACGTC. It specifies CASSLGPVSYEQYV.

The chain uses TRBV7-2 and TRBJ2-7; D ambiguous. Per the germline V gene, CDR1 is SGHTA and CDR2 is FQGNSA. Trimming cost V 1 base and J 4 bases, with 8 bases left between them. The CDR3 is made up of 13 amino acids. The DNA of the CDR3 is TGTGCCAGCAGCTTAGGTGTTATGTACGAGCAGTACTTC. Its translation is CASSLGVMYEQYF.

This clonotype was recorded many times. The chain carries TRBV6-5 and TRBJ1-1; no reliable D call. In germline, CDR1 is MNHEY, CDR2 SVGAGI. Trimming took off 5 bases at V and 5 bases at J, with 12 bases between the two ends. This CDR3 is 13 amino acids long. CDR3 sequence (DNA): TGTGCCAGCAGTCCCCAAGGGTGGACTGAAGCTTTCTTT. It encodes CASSPQGWTEAFF.

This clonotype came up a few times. The CDR3 bases are TGTGCCAGCAGTTTTGGCGGGGGGCTCCTGAACACTGAAGCTTTCTTT. It codes for CASSFGGGLLNTEAFF. The rearrangement joins TRBV27 to TRBJ1-1; possible D gene TRBD1, 6 bases. CDR1 and CDR2 (germline): MNHEY, SMNVEV (reference sequence). V lost 3 bases to trimming and J lost 0 bases, with 14 bases between them. The CDR3 is 16 residues long.

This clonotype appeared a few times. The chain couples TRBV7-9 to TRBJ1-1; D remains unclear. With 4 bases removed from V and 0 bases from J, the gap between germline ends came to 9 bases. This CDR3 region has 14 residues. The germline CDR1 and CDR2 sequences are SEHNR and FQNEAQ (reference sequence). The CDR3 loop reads CASSSRVLNTEAFF. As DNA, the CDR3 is TGTGCCAGCAGCTCGCGGGTTTTGAACACTGAAGCTTTCTTT.

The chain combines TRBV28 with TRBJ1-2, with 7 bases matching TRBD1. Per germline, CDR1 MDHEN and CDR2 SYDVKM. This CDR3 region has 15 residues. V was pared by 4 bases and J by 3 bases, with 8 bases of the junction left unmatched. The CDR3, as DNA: TGTGCCAGCAGTTCCCTGCGACAGGGATACTATGGCTACACCTTC. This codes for CASSSLRQGYYGYTF.

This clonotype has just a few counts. For the CDR3, the DNA is TGTGCCAGCAGCCTTAGTCAGTCGGGCTATGGCTACACCTTC. The encoded protein is CASSLSQSGYGYTF. The rearrangement links TRBV6-2 or TRBV6-3 to TRBJ1-2; D gene unclear. Trimming shortened V by 6 bases and J by 4 bases, and 15 bases separated the two germline ends. The CDR3 sequence is 14 residues long. CDR1 and CDR2 from the germline V gene are MNHEY and SVGEGT.

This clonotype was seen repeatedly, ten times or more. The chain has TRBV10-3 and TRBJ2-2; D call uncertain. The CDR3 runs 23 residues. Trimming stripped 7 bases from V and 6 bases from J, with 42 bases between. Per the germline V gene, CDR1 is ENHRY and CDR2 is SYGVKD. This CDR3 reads CAINSAHVWVGIGSDGGSGELFF. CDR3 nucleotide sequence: TGTGCCATCAACTCGGCGCACGTTTGGGTCGGTATTGGGTCAGACGGCGGTTCCGGGGAGCTGTTTTTT.

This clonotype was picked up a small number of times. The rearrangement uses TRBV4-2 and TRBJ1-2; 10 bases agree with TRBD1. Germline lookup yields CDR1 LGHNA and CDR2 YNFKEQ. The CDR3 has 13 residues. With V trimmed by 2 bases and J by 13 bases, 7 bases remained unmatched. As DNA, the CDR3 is TGTGCCAGCAGCCAAAGTGGGACAGGGGATTGCACCTTC. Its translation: CASSQSGTGDCTF.

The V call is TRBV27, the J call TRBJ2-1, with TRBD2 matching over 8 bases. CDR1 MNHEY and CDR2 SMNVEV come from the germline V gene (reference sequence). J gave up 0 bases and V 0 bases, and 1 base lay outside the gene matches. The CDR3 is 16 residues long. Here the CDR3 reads CASSLSLAGSYNEQFF. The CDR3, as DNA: TGTGCCAGCAGTTTATCTCTAGCGGGCTCCTACAATGAGCAGTTCTTC.

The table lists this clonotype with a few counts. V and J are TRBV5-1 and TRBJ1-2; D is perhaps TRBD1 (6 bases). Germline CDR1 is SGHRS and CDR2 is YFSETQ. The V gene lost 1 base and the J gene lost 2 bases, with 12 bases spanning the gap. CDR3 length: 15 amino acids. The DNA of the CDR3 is TGCGCCAGCAGCTTGAGCGAGAGGGGGAACTATGGCTACACCTTC. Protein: CASSLSERGNYGYTF.

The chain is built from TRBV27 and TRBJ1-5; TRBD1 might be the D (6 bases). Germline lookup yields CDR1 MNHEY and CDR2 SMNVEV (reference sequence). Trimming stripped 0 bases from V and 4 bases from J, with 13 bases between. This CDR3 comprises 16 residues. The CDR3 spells CASSLSRQGLNQPQHF. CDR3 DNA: TGTGCCAGCAGTTTATCGCGCCAGGGGCTTAATCAGCCCCAGCATTTT.

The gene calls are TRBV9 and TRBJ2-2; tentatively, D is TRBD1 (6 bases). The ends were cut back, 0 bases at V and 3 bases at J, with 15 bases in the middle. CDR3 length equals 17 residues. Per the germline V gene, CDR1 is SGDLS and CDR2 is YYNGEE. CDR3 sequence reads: CASSVAFAGVDTGELFF. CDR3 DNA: TGTGCCAGCAGCGTAGCTTTCGCAGGGGTGGACACCGGGGAGCTGTTTTTT.

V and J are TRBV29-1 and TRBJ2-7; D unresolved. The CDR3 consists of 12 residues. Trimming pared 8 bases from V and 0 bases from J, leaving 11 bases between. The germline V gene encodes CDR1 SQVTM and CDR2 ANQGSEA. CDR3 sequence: CSSISSSYEQYF. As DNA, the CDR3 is TGCAGCTCCATTAGTAGCTCCTACGAGCAGTACTTC.

The CDR3 nucleotides read TGTGCCTGGAGCCCTGGGACTAGCGGGAAGCAGTACTTC. Protein: CAWSPGTSGKQYF. The genes are TRBV30 and TRBJ2-7, with 13 nucleotides matching TRBD2. V lost 3 bases and J lost 8; bases outside the gene matches: 4. The CDR3 is 13 amino acids. Germline assignment: CDR1 GTSNPN and CDR2 SVGIG (reference sequence).

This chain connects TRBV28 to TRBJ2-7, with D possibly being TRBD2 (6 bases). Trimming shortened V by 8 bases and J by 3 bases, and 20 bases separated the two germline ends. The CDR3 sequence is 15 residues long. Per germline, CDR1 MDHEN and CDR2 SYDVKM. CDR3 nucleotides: TGTGCCAGCCAACCAACCGGGACTCTCGTCTACGAGCAGTACGTC. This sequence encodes CASQPTGTLVYEQYV.